The 27 T cell receptor beta chains presented below share a single source sample, sequenced in a study of early T cells in non-severe SARS-CoV-2 infection (dated by TCRdb to about 2021). The library was built by means of 5' RACE. The instrument was a NextSeq 500. The public reads were quality trimmed at Q25 with fastp and then assembled into clones with MiXCR by TCRdb, keeping productive beta chains. Entries are consolidated by CDR3 protein sequence, retaining the most common genes and DNA. The sample table holds about 55,000 distinct CDR3 sequences, of which under 15% were seen once. About 9% of the sample is taken by the ten largest. This specimen was whole blood, taken at baseline. Source of these receptors: an adult who was a healthcare worker with PCR-confirmed SARS-CoV-2 infection or an uninfected control (not recorded which).

This sequence joins TRBV5-1 and TRBJ1-2, with no clear D. Trimming took 4 bases from V and 0 from J, leaving 10 bases between them. The CDR3 covers 14 residues. Germline-derived CDR1 and CDR2 are SGHRS and YFSETQ. For the CDR3, the DNA is TGCGCCAGCAGCCGAACCTCTGCTAACTATGGCTACACCTTC. It specifies CASSRTSANYGYTF.

The chain's CDR3 is CASSRDRALYGGYTF. The CDR3 DNA follows: TGTGCCAGTAGTAGGGACAGGGCCTTGTACGGAGGCTACACCTTC. The rearrangement links TRBV19 to TRBJ1-2; 9 bases agree with TRBD1. The CDR3 covers 15 residues. Germline CDR1 is LNHDA and CDR2 is SQIVND (reference sequence). The junction had 11 bases not matched to a gene; V was cut back by 4 bases and J by 8 bases.

This clonotype is medium-sized (0.01 to 0.1%). The V gene is TRBV6-1, the J gene TRBJ1-3; weak D call: TRBD1 (5 bases). The CDR3 runs 16 residues. V was clipped by 5 bases and J by 0 bases, with 14 bases between them. From germline, CDR1 is MNHNS and CDR2 SASEGT. The CDR3 DNA follows: TGTGCCAGCAGTCAACAGCCGGGACTCTCTGGAAACACCATATATTTT. Amino acids: CASSQQPGLSGNTIYF.

The chain is built from TRBV10-2 and TRBJ2-6, with a possible D match to TRBD2 (5 bases). CDR1 and CDR2 from the germline V gene are WSHSY and SAAADI. The CDR3 has 16 amino acids. V lost 6 bases and J lost 0, with 12 bases in between. CDR3 sequence (DNA): TGCGCCAGCAGCCCTCGGGGATCCTCTGGGGCCAACGTCCTGACTTTC. This gives the protein CASSPRGSSGANVLTF.

This clonotype was counted at least ten times. The gene calls are TRBV12-3 or TRBV12-4 and TRBJ2-2; 8 bases fit TRBD1. V lost 4 bases to trimming and J lost 4 bases; unmatched junction nucleotides: 2. This CDR3 region has 14 residues. The CDR3 is CASSYRGATGELFF. CDR3 in DNA: TGTGCCAGCAGTTACAGGGGGGCCACCGGGGAGCTGTTTTTT.

This clonotype has more than one count but fewer than ten. V and J are TRBV5-1 and TRBJ1-4; 7 bases agree with TRBD1. V lost 4 bases and J lost 8; bases outside the gene matches: 8. Per germline, CDR1 SGHRS and CDR2 YFSETQ. The CDR3 has 14 residues. The chain's CDR3 is CASSPGGLREKLFF. The CDR3 nucleotides are TGCGCCAGCAGCCCAGGGGGTCTACGGGAAAAACTGTTTTTT. Filled out from reference TRBV5-1 and TRBJ1-4, the complete variable domain reads KAGVTQTPRYLIKTRGQQVTLSCSPISGHRSVSWYQQTPGQGLQFLFEYFSETQRNKGNFPGRFSGRQFSNSRSEMNVSTLELGDSALYLCASSPGGLREKLFFGSGTQLSVL.

This clonotype was seen repeatedly, ten times or more. This chain uses TRBV19 with TRBJ2-2; D gene ambiguous. V lost 5 bases and J lost 6, with 4 bases in between. The CDR3 has 11 residues. Germline V gene sequence: CDR1 LNHDA, CDR2 SQIVND (reference sequence). This CDR3 reads CASSGAGELFF. The CDR3 DNA sequence: TGTGCCAGTAGTGGGGCCGGGGAGCTGTTTTTT.

This clonotype ranks as medium-sized. V gene TRBV18 combines with J gene TRBJ2-7; 13 nucleotides match TRBD2. The germline gives CDR1 KGHSH, CDR2 LQKENI. V was pared by 6 bases and J by 2 bases, with 13 bases of the junction left unmatched. This CDR3 has 18 residues. The CDR3 here is CASSLGGGTSGAAYEQYF. In DNA form, the CDR3 reads TGTGCCAGCTCCCTCGGAGGTGGGACTAGCGGGGCAGCCTACGAGCAGTACTTC.

The chain has TRBV6-1 and TRBJ1-5, with a weak D call TRBD1 (5 bases). V was cut by 5 bases and J by 2 bases, with 16 bases left in between. Looked up from germline, CDR1 is MNHNS and CDR2 is SASEGT. This CDR3 region has 16 residues. Here the CDR3 reads CASSSPGGVGNQPQHF. As DNA, the CDR3 is TGTGCCAGCAGTTCCCCGGGGGGAGTGGGCAATCAGCCCCAGCATTTT.

The chain links TRBV29-1 to TRBJ2-1, with TRBD1 matching 9 bases. CDR3 length: 12 residues. The ends lost 7 bases at V and 8 bases at J; junction bases unmatched: 6. CDR1 and CDR2 from the germline V gene are SQVTM and ANQGSEA. CDR3 sequence (DNA): TGCAGCGCTCGCTGGACAGGGGATGAGCAGTTCTTC. Its protein product is CSARWTGDEQFF.

This clonotype turned up a few times. The CDR3 nucleotides are TGTGCCAGCAGCTCCGGAGTAACGGGTGAGCAGTACTTC. Its translation: CASSSGVTGEQYF. The rearrangement joins TRBV7-9 to TRBJ2-7; D uncertain. This CDR3 region has 13 residues. Germline V lookup: CDR1 SEHNR, CDR2 FQNEAQ (reference sequence). Trimming cost V 4 bases and J 7 bases, with 14 bases left between them.

There are a few counts of this clonotype. The chain combines TRBV3-1 with TRBJ2-7; D not certain. Trimming cost V 4 bases and J 2 bases, with 9 bases left between them. From germline, CDR1 is LGHDT and CDR2 YNNKEL (reference sequence). The CDR3 length is 13 residues. The CDR3 protein is CASSLGRAYEQYF. DNA for the CDR3: TGTGCCAGCAGCCTTGGAAGGGCCTACGAGCAGTACTTC.

This clonotype came up a few times. CDR3 protein: CSVEDNGVPYEQYF. DNA for the CDR3: TGCAGCGTTGAAGATAACGGAGTACCCTACGAGCAGTACTTC. The V and J genes are TRBV29-1 and TRBJ2-7; the D is unclear. The CDR3 extends over 14 amino acids. Germline-derived CDR1 and CDR2 are SQVTM and ANQGSEA. The V end lost 0 bases, the J end lost 2 bases, and 11 bases lay between the germline ends.

There are a few counts of this clonotype. The chain uses TRBV7-9 and TRBJ2-2; D is uncertain. Trimming stripped 5 bases from V and 8 bases from J, with 0 bases between. The CDR3 has 9 residues. The germline CDR1 and CDR2 sequences are SEHNR and FQNEAQ (reference sequence). The CDR3 DNA follows: TGTGCCAGCAGCGGGGAGCTGTTTTTT. Its translation is CASSGELFF.

The CDR3: CASSPTGTGGNQPQHF. As DNA, the CDR3 is TGCGCCAGCAGCCCCACGGGGACAGGGGGCAATCAGCCCCAGCATTTT. The chain employs TRBV4-1 and TRBJ1-5; 10 bases agree with TRBD1. CDR3 length: 16 residues. Germline trimming cut 4 bases from V and 2 bases from J; bases unmatched to any gene: 5. Germline CDR1 MGHRA, CDR2 YSYEKL.

V gene TRBV7-2 combines with J gene TRBJ1-2; TRBD1 agrees at 10 bases. CDR1 and CDR2 (germline): SGHTA, FQGNSA. The CDR3 runs 15 residues. The trim removed 5 bases at V and 4 bases at J, leaving 7 bases unmatched. In DNA form, the CDR3 reads TGTGCCAGCAGCCTCGACAGGGGGCGCGGCTATGGCTACACCTTC. It is translated as CASSLDRGRGYGYTF.

This clonotype has a count of ten or more. The gene calls are TRBV11-2 and TRBJ2-7; D is perhaps TRBD2 (5 bases). Deletions cut 3 bases from V and 4 bases from J, with 10 bases between. Germline lookup yields CDR1 SGHAT and CDR2 FQNNGV. This CDR3 spans 13 amino acids. CDR3 region: CASSFSRTYEQYF. DNA of the CDR3: TGTGCCAGCAGCTTCTCCCGGACTTACGAGCAGTACTTC.

This clonotype has at least ten counts. The chain recombines TRBV5-1 with TRBJ2-3; D possibly uses TRBD1 or TRBD2 (6 bases each). Germline-derived CDR1 and CDR2 are SGHRS and YFSETQ. V was trimmed by 0 bases and J by 5 bases, leaving 13 bases between them. The CDR3 spans 15 residues. CDR3 residues: CASSLGGAPRDTQYF. The DNA of the CDR3 is TGCGCCAGCAGCTTGGGGGGGGCCCCGCGAGATACGCAGTATTTT.

The chain joins TRBV7-9 to TRBJ2-1, with 9 bases that match TRBD1. V lost 4 bases, J lost 8 bases, and 9 bases stayed unmatched. Germline V gene lookup returns CDR1 SEHNR and CDR2 FQNEAQ (reference sequence). CDR3 length: 15 amino acids. CDR3 nucleotides: TGTGCCAGCAGCTGGGGACAGGGAATAGTCGATGAGCAGTTCTTC. As protein: CASSWGQGIVDEQFF.

This chain links TRBV4-1 with TRBJ1-6; D is unclear. The CDR3 totals 15 residues. V dropped 5 bases and J dropped 6 bases, with 14 bases sitting between them. CDR1 and CDR2 (germline): MGHRA, YSYEKL. This chain's CDR3 is CASSYIAGANSPLHF. The CDR3 region has the DNA TGCGCCAGCAGCTATATCGCAGGAGCTAATTCACCCCTCCACTTT.

This clonotype came up many times. V gene TRBV29-1 combines with J gene TRBJ2-2; D unresolved. Germline V gene lookup returns CDR1 SQVTM and CDR2 ANQGSEA. The CDR3 covers 15 residues. V dropped 1 base and J dropped 1 base, with 10 bases sitting between them. The CDR3 loop is CSVEAWTENTGELFF. The CDR3 nucleotides are TGCAGCGTTGAAGCCTGGACGGAGAACACCGGGGAGCTGTTTTTT.

This clonotype has more than one count but fewer than ten. The chain uses TRBV11-2 and TRBJ2-4; D is undetermined. Trimming left V 1 base short and J 0 bases short, with 13 bases between. This CDR3 is built from 17 residues. The germline gives CDR1 SGHAT, CDR2 FQNNGV. CDR3 amino acids: CASSLAPSSAAKNIQYF. The CDR3 nucleotides read TGTGCCAGCAGCTTAGCTCCCTCCTCGGCAGCCAAAAACATTCAGTACTTC.

The chain has TRBV5-4 and TRBJ2-7; TRBD2 agrees at 9 bases. Germline V gene lookup returns CDR1 SGHNT and CDR2 YYREEE (reference sequence). The CDR3 is made up of 14 amino acids. V lost 4 bases and J lost 1; bases outside the gene matches: 3. The CDR3 bases are TGTGCCAGCAGCCCTAGCGGGGTTTCCTACGAGCAGTACTTC. Translation gives CASSPSGVSYEQYF.

This clonotype came up a few times. The rearrangement links TRBV18 to TRBJ2-1, with TRBD2 identical over 7 bases. Germline-derived CDR1 and CDR2 are KGHSH and LQKENI. J gave up 2 bases and V 2 bases, and 3 bases lay outside the gene matches. This CDR3 spans 15 amino acids. In DNA form, the CDR3 reads TGTGCCAGCTCACCATGGGCGGGGGCCTACAATGAGCAGTTCTTC. Encoded protein: CASSPWAGAYNEQFF.

This chain connects TRBV12-3 or TRBV12-4 to TRBJ2-3; perhaps TRBD1 as D (6 bases). V lost 7 bases and J lost 2, with 10 bases in between. The CDR3 sequence is 13 residues long. The CDR3 DNA reads as TGTGCCAGCAACACAGGGTACACAGATACGCAGTATTTT. Its protein is CASNTGYTDTQYF.

The chain carries TRBV10-3 and TRBJ1-4; D may be TRBD1 (6 bases). Trimming shortened V by 4 bases and J by 6 bases, and 6 bases separated the two germline ends. The CDR3 sequence is 12 residues long. Germline-derived CDR1 and CDR2 are ENHRY and SYGVKD. In nucleotides, the CDR3 is TGTGCCATCAGTGGGACAGATGAAAAACTGTTTTTT. Its protein product is CAISGTDEKLFF.

A few counts support this clonotype. The V and J genes are TRBV28 and TRBJ2-2; 10 bases are a match to TRBD2. The CDR3 spans 17 residues. Germline trimming cut 1 base from V and 7 bases from J; bases unmatched to any gene: 9. The germline V gene has CDR1 MDHEN and CDR2 SYDVKM. The DNA for the CDR3 is TGTGCCAGCAGTTTATACGCTAGCGGGAGAGTTGGCGGGGAGCTGTTTTTT. Protein: CASSLYASGRVGGELFF.